This is a list of T cell receptor beta chains from one sample in a study of T cells expressing NK-cell markers. TCRdb reworked the 5' RACE reads into one entry per CDR3 protein, no DNA. This sample lists about 150,000 distinct CDR3 sequences; its ten largest clones have around a third. Sequenced material: blood T cells: a sorted CD56 or NKG2C T cell subset, CD4+ or CD8+ T cells, or bulk PBMC T cells (not recorded which). These receptors all come from a woman between 50 and 59 years old in good health. Each CDR3 is given with its conserved first and last residue.

>TRBJ2-5|TRBV5-6
CASSLVTETQYF
>TRBJ2-1|TRBV30
CAWKGITGTGYNEQFF
>TRBJ2-3|TRBV7-9
CASSIQTILKTDTQYF
>TRBJ2-1|TRBV13
CATTSGRVGNEQFF
>TRBJ2-1|TRBV7-9
CASSSPRTGNYNEQFF
>TRBJ1-1|TRBV25-1
CASRRLTGNTEAFF
>TRBJ2-3|TRBV7-9
CASSFSLVDTQYF
>TRBJ1-1|TRBV5-8
CASSLGQLGTEAFF
>TRBJ2-3|TRBV7-2
CASSHLGADTQYF
>TRBJ2-5|TRBV6-5
CASSNPTSFPETQYF
>TRBJ2-2|TRBV29-1
CSVGSTGRAGELFF
>TRBJ2-1|TRBV15
CATSQLGGEQFF
>TRBJ2-2|TRBV29-1
CSTAGDRDGTGELFF
>TRBJ2-1|TRBV5-5
CASSLWRGKSSEQFF
>TRBJ2-2|TRBV12-3/TRBV12-4
CASGFDINTGELFF
>TRBJ2-7|TRBV5-1
CASSLVVGPHYEQYF
>TRBJ2-2|TRBV12-3/TRBV12-4
CASREDPNTGELFF
>TRBJ1-1|TRBV7-9
CASSSDRAQAFF
>TRBJ1-1|TRBV3-1
CASSQESRPLNTEAFF
>TRBJ1-5|TRBV12-3/TRBV12-4
CASSIDETQHF
>TRBJ1-2|TRBV12-3/TRBV12-4
CASSPIGGRAFYGYTF
>TRBJ2-1|TRBV7-8
CASSSQRASGSLSYNEQFF
>TRBJ2-7|TRBV4-1
CASSQVNTNEQYF
>TRBJ2-2|TRBV6-2/TRBV6-3
CASSYGRGDGTGELFF
>TRBJ2-3|TRBV5-1
CASRQPTSGRRLDTQYF
>TRBJ2-5|TRBV20-1
CSARDRAGVSETQYF
>TRBJ2-1|TRBV6-6
CASSQGLESYNEQFF
>TRBJ2-1|TRBV27
CASSLWGENNEQFF
>TRBJ2-5|TRBV2
CASQTGTSGIQETQYF
>TRBJ2-7|TRBV5-1
CASSSRGLEQYF
>TRBJ2-3|TRBV7-3
CASSLGGGWTDTQYF
>TRBJ1-5|TRBV24-1
CATSGPGQRQPQHF
>TRBJ1-5|TRBV12-3/TRBV12-4
CASSLGVGRGRYQPQHF
>TRBJ2-4|TRBV29-1
CSVVEERLNIQYF
>TRBJ2-3|TRBV7-9
CASSPRTSGSADTQYF
>TRBJ2-1|TRBV27
CASSPPLTGANEQFF
>TRBJ2-7|TRBV7-9
CASSWSGTPYEQYF
>TRBJ2-1|TRBV7-9
CASSLVGSYNEQFF
>TRBJ2-3|TRBV27
CASSLSFSGFTDTQYF
>TRBJ2-3|TRBV27
CASSWTSWSTDTQYF
>TRBJ2-3|TRBV24-1
CATSDPGTDTQYF
>TRBJ2-2|TRBV28
CASRDTGTSGKTGELFF
>TRBJ1-5|TRBV12-3/TRBV12-4
CASSLVGGDQPQHF